Each of the 20 T cell receptor beta chains below was sequenced from the same sample in a study of cytomegalovirus exposure and HLA in healthy donors. The PCR ran on 60 Vbeta and 13 Jbeta primers. Generated by immunoSEQ multiplex PCR, the TCRdb table keeps only in-frame clones and is missing some. The sample has 220,000 or so clones; about 74% are singletons. The sample comprised PBMCs. The receptors shown here come from a woman aged 25 to 45 in good health and CMV-seronegative.

This clone showed up just a few times. The V gene is TRBV13, the J gene TRBJ1-6; tentative D call: TRBD1 (5 bases). The CDR3 is made up of 16 amino acids. Trimming pared 3 bases from V and 7 bases from J, leaving 16 bases between. Germline-derived CDR1 and CDR2 are PRHDT and FYEKMQ (reference sequence). CDR3 coding DNA: TGTGCCAGCAGCTTCGGGGGGAGTGTGGGAAATTCACCCCTCCACTTT. The encoded protein is CASSFGGSVGNSPLHF.

A few counts support this clone. The V call is TRBV18, the J call TRBJ2-5; 9 bases fit TRBD1. The J call may be wrong; the DNA end is better matched by TRBJ2-7. The germline V gene has CDR1 KGHSH and CDR2 LQKENI. The CDR3 contains 14 residues. The DNA of the CDR3 is TGTGCCAGCTCACTCGACAGGGGGGCCTACGAGCAGTACTTC. Its protein product is CASSLDRGAYEQYF.

The rearrangement uses TRBV6-4 and TRBJ1-2; the D gene is possibly TRBD1 (6 bases). V was shortened by 5 bases and J by 1 base, with 14 bases between the two germline ends. Germline V gene data show CDR1 as MRHNA and CDR2 as SNTAGT. This CDR3 has 15 amino acids. The CDR3: CASSPGQYLNYGYTF. The CDR3 bases are TGTGCCAGCAGTCCAGGACAGTATCTTAACTATGGCTACACCTTC.

The V and J genes are TRBV7-9 and TRBJ2-3; tentative D call: TRBD1 (6 bases). The ends were cut back, 5 bases at V and 1 base at J, with 16 bases in the middle. This CDR3 is 16 amino acids long. Germline CDR1 SEHNR, CDR2 FQNEAQ (reference sequence). Here the CDR3 DNA reads TGTGCCAGCAGCCAGGGACATAACAGGGGCACAGATACGCAGTATTTT. As protein: CASSQGHNRGTDTQYF.

This chain joins TRBV30 and TRBJ1-5, with D tentatively TRBD1 (6 bases). The CDR3 runs 14 residues. Looked up from germline, CDR1 is GTSNPN and CDR2 is SVGIG (reference sequence). V shed 5 bases and J shed 2 bases, with 13 bases lying between them. CDR3 region: CAWAKQGGNQPQHF. The CDR3 DNA reads as TGTGCCTGGGCGAAACAGGGCGGCAATCAGCCCCAGCATTTT.

In nucleotides, the CDR3 is TGTGCCAGTAGTATCCCGGGACTAGCGGTATACGAGCAGTACTTC. It translates to CASSIPGLAVYEQYF. The chain couples TRBV19 to TRBJ2-7, with 11 nucleotides matching TRBD2. CDR1 is LNHDA, CDR2 SQIVND, per germline (reference sequence). The CDR3 runs 15 residues. The V and J ends lost 3 bases and 4 bases, in that order; junction bases with no gene match: 5.

This rearrangement joins TRBV4-1 to TRBJ2-5, with 12 bases aligning to TRBD1. The CDR3 loop spans 17 amino acids. With 3 bases clipped from V and 5 bases from J, the junction kept 10 bases outside the gene matches. In germline, CDR1 is MGHRA, CDR2 YSYEKL. The chain's CDR3 is CASSQTSGTGGWETQYF. The CDR3 bases are TGCGCCAGCAGCCAGACTTCTGGGACAGGGGGCTGGGAGACCCAGTACTTC.

The J gene is TRBJ1-1, the V gene TRBV7-9; D might be TRBD1 (6 bases). The CDR3 covers 14 residues. The germline gives CDR1 SEHNR, CDR2 FQNEAQ (reference sequence). The ends were cut back, 3 bases at V and 5 bases at J, with 13 bases in the middle. In nucleotides, the CDR3 is TGTGCCAGCAGCTTCAGGGGCAGGAATACTGAAGCTTTCTTT. Amino acid sequence: CASSFRGRNTEAFF.

The V and J genes are TRBV30 and TRBJ1-1; 7 positions match TRBD1. V lost 0 bases and J lost 5; bases outside the gene matches: 3. Germline lookup yields CDR1 GTSNPN and CDR2 SVGIG (reference sequence). The CDR3 runs to 13 residues. CDR3 amino acids: CAWSVAGGTEAFF. CDR3 nucleotides: TGTGCCTGGAGTGTGGCAGGGGGAACTGAAGCTTTCTTT.

This clone was recorded a few times. The chain employs TRBV5-1 and TRBJ1-6, with a possible D match to TRBD1 (6 bases). The CDR3 extends over 14 amino acids. From germline, CDR1 is SGHRS and CDR2 YFSETQ. The V and J ends lost 1 base and 6 bases respectively, with 8 bases between them. This CDR3 is CASSLTGSNSPLHF. For the CDR3, the DNA is TGCGCCAGCAGCTTGACAGGGAGTAATTCACCCCTCCACTTT.

The V call is TRBV5-6, the J call TRBJ1-1; D may be TRBD1 (6 bases). Per the germline V gene, CDR1 is SGHDT and CDR2 is YYEEEE. With 4 bases removed from V and 5 bases from J, the gap between germline ends came to 12 bases. The CDR3 totals 13 residues. The CDR3 DNA reads as TGTGCCAGCAGCGACCCACAGGGAACTGAAGCTTTCTTT. Its translation: CASSDPQGTEAFF.

The V and J genes are TRBV5-6 and TRBJ2-3; 8 bases align to TRBD2. J gave up 0 bases and V 5 bases, and 5 bases lay outside the gene matches. The CDR3 contains 15 residues. The germline gives CDR1 SGHDT, CDR2 YYEEEE. Here the CDR3 DNA reads TGTGCCAGCAGGGACTCGGGGGGGAGCACAGATACGCAGTATTTT. Protein sequence: CASRDSGGSTDTQYF.

The V and J genes are TRBV11-2 and TRBJ2-1; 9 positions agree with TRBD2. CDR1 and CDR2 (germline): SGHAT, FQNNGV. Trimming cost V 5 bases and J 8 bases; bases outside gene matches: 7. CDR3 length equals 14 residues. Written as DNA, the CDR3 is TGTGCCAGCAGCCTAGGCGGGAGGGTGTATGAGCAGTTCTTC. The encoded protein is CASSLGGRVYEQFF.

J is TRBJ1-4 and V is TRBV7-9, with D possibly being TRBD1 (6 bases). The CDR3 sequence is 14 residues long. Per germline, CDR1 SEHNR and CDR2 FQNEAQ (reference sequence). V was shortened by 1 base and J by 6 bases, with 9 bases between the two germline ends. CDR3 amino acids: CASSLDRVDEKLFF. CDR3 nucleotide sequence: TGTGCCAGCAGCTTAGACAGGGTGGATGAAAAACTGTTTTTT.

The chain employs TRBV5-1 and TRBJ2-1; D may be TRBD1 (5 bases). V lost 3 bases, J lost 2 bases, and 12 bases lay in between. CDR1 SGHRS and CDR2 YFSETQ come from the germline V gene. This CDR3 has 15 residues. Here the CDR3 reads CASSYRNEAYNEQFF. For the CDR3, the DNA is TGCGCCAGCAGCTACAGGAATGAAGCCTACAATGAGCAGTTCTTC.

CDR3 protein: CASKSGEVSGNTIYF. CDR3 coding DNA: TGCGCCAGCAAGTCCGGGGAAGTTTCTGGAAACACCATATATTTT. The V and J genes are TRBV5-1 and TRBJ1-3, with D uncertain. V was clipped by 6 bases and J by 1 base, with 14 bases between them. Germline CDR1 and CDR2: SGHRS and YFSETQ. The CDR3 covers 15 residues.

Notes on this clone: This sample also contains other DNA sequences that code for the same CDR3. The chain links TRBV7-9 to TRBJ1-2; D is possibly TRBD1 (5 bases). Trimming left V 2 bases short and J 6 bases short, with 10 bases between. This CDR3 is 13 amino acids long. From germline, CDR1 is SEHNR and CDR2 FQNEAQ (reference sequence). The CDR3 sequence: CASSLTGGDGYTF. In nucleotides, the CDR3 is TGTGCCAGCAGCTTAACTGGAGGGGATGGCTACACCTTC.

About this clone itself: A junction end diverges from the germline sequence, so it may reflect a read error. This chain links TRBV7-9 with TRBJ2-3, with 14 bases that match TRBD2. Per germline, CDR1 SEHNR and CDR2 FQNEAQ (reference sequence). This CDR3 comprises 16 residues. CDR3 residues: CSSSSGLAGGPDTQYF. CDR3 nucleotides: TGTTCCAGCAGCTCCGGACTAGCGGGAGGACCAGATACGCAGTATTTT.

In this sample, this clone turned up once. The chain has TRBV7-8 and TRBJ1-1; D may be TRBD1 (5 bases). CDR1 is SGHVS, CDR2 FQNEAQ, per germline. V was trimmed by 1 base and J by 0 bases, leaving 9 bases between them. This CDR3 contains 15 residues. CDR3 nucleotide sequence: TGTGCCAGCAGCTTAGGCTCAGGGTTGAACACTGAAGCTTTCTTT. It translates to CASSLGSGLNTEAFF.

The rearrangement links TRBV11-2 to TRBJ2-7; D perhaps matches TRBD1 (7 bases). CDR3 length: 16 residues. Between the trimmed V and J ends, which lost 8 bases and 5 bases, there was a span of 25 bases. Germline V gives CDR1 SGHAT, CDR2 FQNNGV. CDR3 sequence (DNA): TGTGCCAGCGGCAACCCTCAGGGGGGCGTTCTGAACGAGCAGTACTTC. Encoded protein: CASGNPQGGVLNEQYF.